Below, one T cell receptor beta chain is given with its context. The antigen remains undetermined. A multiplex PCR was run with 60 Vbeta primers and 13 Jbeta primers. Method: immunoSEQ multiplex PCR; TCRdb's copy keeps in-frame clones and lacks some. Of around 150,000 clones in the sample, roughly 89% are singletons; the top ten hold about 5%. This record comes from a study of cytomegalovirus exposure and HLA in healthy donors. Overall study findings and caveats: A later analysis reportedly found fewer N-insertions in an Asian-associated ancestry cluster than the roughly 730-donor mean. Published work reported that the classifier diagnosed cytomegalovirus status with high specificity and sensitivity.

Sequencing used PBMCs. This TCR was recovered from a woman aged 25 to 39 in good health and CMV-seronegative.

In nucleotides, the CDR3 is TGCGCCAGCAGCGCGGGACTAGCGGGGCCCGCCTACGAGCAGTACTTC. It specifies CASSAGLAGPAYEQYF. This chain uses TRBV5-1 with TRBJ2-5; 13 bases are a match to TRBD2. Matching the DNA end better, TRBJ2-7 makes the J call doubtful. The CDR3 has 16 residues. The germline V gene has CDR1 SGHRS and CDR2 YFSETQ.